This T cell receptor (beta chain) was sequenced for a study of shared clonotypes between healthy human individuals. Study-wide results and limits: Sample collection involved blood only; tissue repertoires are likely different. Non-shared clonotypes showed lower generation probabilities than clonotypes common to all four donors.

The CDR3 runs to 15 residues. V shed 4 bases, J shed 9 bases, and the junction held 10 bases outside the gene matches. From germline, CDR1 is LNHDA and CDR2 SQIVND (reference sequence). Points on this clone: The antigen remains undetermined.

For each subset, genomic DNA was distributed in equal portions over several immunoSEQ plates. Repertoires were generated with immunoSEQ multiplex PCR, while TCRdb's copy carries only in-frame clones and drops some. The sample carries more than 500,000 clones, 95% to 97% recorded once. The V gene is TRBV19, the J gene TRBJ2-1, with 9 bases identical to TRBD2. The receptor's source is a woman between 25 and 40 years old in good health. The sample comprised naive CD4+ T cells sorted from blood. Specified subset: CD45RA+ positively selected. The CDR3 reads CASSTIAGVSGEQFF. In DNA form, the CDR3 reads TGTGCCAGTAGTACCATAGCGGGAGTCAGTGGTGAGCAGTTCTTC.